The rows below give T cell receptor beta chains drawn from one sample of a study of T cell repertoires in cytomegalovirus infection. TCRdb reprocessed the reads via MiXCR and lists one record per CDR3 protein. The sample lists a few hundred thousand distinct CDR3 sequences, roughly 43% seen once, with around 46% in the top ten. No antigen has been assigned to these receptors. The sample here was cultured PBMCs, taken from culture after CMV antigen stimulation. These receptors originate from a human donor in good health (CMV status not recorded). Some clones in this sample may be carry-over from other donors' samples. Each CDR3 is given with its conserved first and last residue. A D gene is named only where the DNA matches it firmly. A clone size is listed for some rows: how often the clone was seen (once, few, many), or a class if it is expanded.

J | V | D | size | DNA | CDR3
TRBJ2-1 | TRBV7-4 | - | few | TGTGCCAGCGGCCTTGTCAGGGGACCGAATGAGCAGTTCTTC | CASGLVRGPNEQFF
TRBJ2-1 | TRBV5-1 | TRBD2 | once | TGCGCCAGCAACCCAAATGAAGCGGGGGGAACATACAATGAGCAGTTCTTC | CASNPNEAGGTYNEQFF
TRBJ1-1 | TRBV7-2 | - | many | TGTGCCAGCAGCTTAGATCGGCGCGGGGGGGACACTGAAGCTTTCTTT | CASSLDRRGGDTEAFF
TRBJ2-7 | TRBV28 | - | - | TGTGCCAGCAGTCCCTCAGGACCGGGAACGGGGGAGCAGTACTTC | CASSPSGPGTGEQYF
TRBJ2-7 | TRBV6-2/TRBV6-3 | - | - | TGTGCCAGCAGGCCCAGGGTCGTCTCCGAGCAGTACTTC | CASRPRVVSEQYF
TRBJ1-1 | TRBV2 | TRBD1 | - | TGTGCCAGCAGTGTCCGGGGACAGAGGGAAACTGAAGCTTTCTTT | CASSVRGQRETEAFF
TRBJ2-5 | TRBV7-2 | - | many | TGTGCCAGCAGCTTAGTAGGGGGGGCCGAGGAGACCCAGTACTTC | CASSLVGGAEETQYF
TRBJ2-3 | TRBV12-3/TRBV12-4 | - | few | TGTGCCAGCAGTTTTCCGGATCGGGATACGCAGTATTTT | CASSFPDRDTQYF
TRBJ2-1 | TRBV20-1 | - | few | TGCAGTGCTAGAGGAGGGTTGGGCGGGAACTCCTACAATGAGCAGTTCTTC | CSARGGLGGNSYNEQFF
TRBJ2-7 | TRBV6-6 | - | - | TGTGCCAGCAGTTACTCGATGCTAGATCTGGCCTACGAGCAGTACTTC | CASSYSMLDLAYEQYF
TRBJ2-3 | TRBV12-3/TRBV12-4 | - | few | TGTGCCAGCAGGGCGGGACTGCTCACAGATACGCAGTATTTT | CASRAGLLTDTQYF
TRBJ2-4 | TRBV12-3/TRBV12-4 | TRBD1 | few | TGTGCCAGTACCACAGGGGGAAGTAACATTCAGTACTTC | CASTTGGSNIQYF
TRBJ2-2 | TRBV6-8 | - | - | TGTGCCAGCAGTTACTCGAGGGTTTCGTGGACGCTCGACACCGGGGAGCTGTTTTTT | CASSYSRVSWTLDTGELFF
TRBJ2-7 | TRBV7-2 | - | - | TGTGCCAGCAGCTTACGGGTCAGGAGCTACGAGCAGTACTTC | CASSLRVRSYEQYF
TRBJ1-5 | TRBV19 | - | few | TGTGCCAGTAGCCAAGGGGTTAGCAATCAGCCCCAGCATTTT | CASSQGVSNQPQHF
TRBJ2-7 | TRBV20-1 | TRBD2 | once | TGCAGTGCTAGAGAAAGATCTAGCGGGGCCGTAAGAGGGCAGTACTTC | CSARERSSGAVRGQYF
TRBJ1-1 | TRBV19 | TRBD1 | few | TGTGCCAGTAGTAAGGGCTCCGGGACAGGGATTTGGACTGAAGCTTTCTTT | CASSKGSGTGIWTEAFF
TRBJ1-5 | TRBV27 | - | few | TGTGCCAGCAGCAAGACAGTGACATATAGCAATCAGCCCCAGCATTTT | CASSKTVTYSNQPQHF
TRBJ1-4 | TRBV4-1 | - | - | TGCGCCAGCAGCCAAGAGAGCGTACAGACTATTTTGTTTTTT | CASSQESVQTILFF
TRBJ2-7 | TRBV6-1 | - | few | TGTGCCAGCAGTAGAGGCTACAACGGATACGAGCAGTACTTC | CASSRGYNGYEQYF
TRBJ1-1 | TRBV19 | - | - | TGTGCCAGTAGACAGGGTTCTGAAGCTTTCTTT | CASRQGSEAFF
TRBJ1-2 | TRBV27 | TRBD1 | - | TGTGCCAGCAAGGTAGGGGGCGCCAACTATGGCTACACCTTC | CASKVGGANYGYTF
TRBJ1-5 | TRBV12-3/TRBV12-4 | - | - | TGTGCCAGCAGTTGGTATTCGGGGTCCGGACAGCCCCAGCATTTT | CASSWYSGSGQPQHF